Described below is a single TCR beta chain sequence and its context. Its antigen is currently unknown. UMIs were added to TCR cDNA along with a universal primer site when it was made by 5'RACE template switching. TCRdb itself ran the 5' RACE reads through MiXCR, one entry per CDR3 protein. The data hold 500,000 to 650,000 distinct CDR3 sequences, with 17% observed a single time. The data belong to a study of T cells after yellow fever vaccination. Study-level results: A small share of clonotypes appeared in both CD4 and CD8 compartments.

The germline V gene encodes CDR1 MNHEY and CDR2 SVGAGI. The CDR3 totals 11 residues. V lost 8 bases and J lost 6, with 8 bases in between. This sequence was found in a man aged 18 to 30 who received the YFV17D yellow fever vaccine. The chain has TRBV6-5 and TRBJ2-1; D is possibly TRBD2 (6 bases). The sample here was PBMCs, taken 5 days after the first yellow fever vaccination. The DNA for the CDR3 is TGTGCCAGCTTGGAGGGCAATGAGCAGTTCTTC. Protein: CASLEGNEQFF.